The clone carrying this T cell receptor beta chain was seen a handful of times. The CDR3 has 16 amino acids. V was clipped by 3 bases and J by 1 base; unmatched bases: 4. The germline gives CDR1 LNHDA, CDR2 SQIVND (reference sequence). The data derive from a study of early T cells in non-severe SARS-CoV-2 infection. Separate cDNA molecules each had unique molecular identifiers attached to them. From the 5' RACE reads, TCRdb called clonotypes with MiXCR, one entry per CDR3 protein. In the table there are around 50,000 distinct CDR3 sequences, roughly 7.7% of which are singletons. This clonotype originated in an adult who was a healthcare worker with PCR-confirmed SARS-CoV-2 infection or an uninfected control (not recorded which). What was sequenced was whole blood. The rearrangement joins TRBV19 to TRBJ2-5, with 11 bases matching TRBD2. The CDR3 protein is CASSIQLAGAQETQYF. For the CDR3, the DNA is TGTGCCAGTAGTATCCAACTAGCGGGGGCCCAAGAGACCCAGTACTTC.